This TCR beta chain was captured by sequencing in a study of CXCR3-negative and CXCR3-positive naive CD8 T cells (dated by TCRdb to between 2018 and 2021). Regarding the study in general: In total, roughly 140 million TRB reads were obtained, corresponding to roughly 1.5 +/- 0.3 million reads per library. Data from around ten donors, pooled across two independent experiments, went into the diversity and physicochemical repertoire analyses. Naive subsets from about 5 donors and memory cells from 3 donors were included in the TRBV-TRBJ cluster analysis.

Summary of the overall study and its limitations: Compared with CXCR3-negative naive cells, CXCR3-positive naive cells had TRB CDR3s with higher hydrophobicity (lower Kidera factor 4), lower energy, and higher strength and volume indices. Repertoire diversity was comparably high in both naive subsets but much lower in memory CD8+ T cells. Because surface CD5, which has been linked to self-reactivity in mice, was comparable between naive subsets, TCR interaction strength was also inferred from TRB CDR3 physicochemical properties. Similar TRBV-TRBJ usage was shown by naive CXCR3-negative and CXCR3-positive cells from the same donor, whereas distinct patterns were shown by memory cells. Freshly isolated PBMCs were used for most assays because CXCR3 expression partially decreased after cryopreservation.

The sequencer listed for this sample is NextSeq 550. The Human TCR Profiling Kit (MiLaboratory) was used to prepare UMI-labeled 5' RACE TRB cDNA libraries. cDNA synthesis used the entire amount of extracted RNA, and PCR amplification then used the entire amount of cDNA produced. Libraries were prepared in parallel using an identical number of PCR cycles. On the study's bioinformatics: About 53,000 +/- 9,400 unique UMI-labeled TRB cDNA molecules per library were extracted with MIGEC and MiXCR, with at least two reads per UMI required. On average, each library contained about 40,000 +/- 10,000 functional in-frame TRB CDR3 nucleotide clonotypes without stop codons. After downsampling to 5000 UMI-labeled TRB molecules per sample, diversity metrics such as normalized Shannon-Wiener and Chao1 were calculated in VDJtools. VDJtools was used to calculate clonotype-size-weighted physicochemical properties of the central five CDR3 residues, namely interaction energy, strength, volume and Kidera factor 4. Through TCRdb reprocessing, the reads give one entry per CDR3 protein sequence; DNA is omitted. The V and J calls and clone size come from TCRdb's table, not from the authors' own analysis. The sample table holds 84,000 or so distinct CDR3 sequences. Around 0.58% of the sample is in the top ten clones.

About this clonotype: It has no known antigen specificity.

For each CD8+ T cell subset, flow sorting was done in triplicate, and 300,000 to 350,000 cells per subset went directly into RLT lysis buffer. To keep memory contaminants out, a stringent definition of naive CD8+ T cells was applied: CD45RO-CCR7+CD27+CD95-. Peripheral blood mononuclear cells were isolated from buffy coats using standard density gradient centrifugation. A FACSAria III was used to flow-sort naive CD8+ T cells into CXCR3-negative and CXCR3-positive populations. An RNeasy Mini Kit was used to extract total RNA from the sorted cells. The germline V gene (reference sequence) provides CDR1 SSHAT and CDR2 FNYEAQ. The CDR3 measures 16 amino acids from cysteine to phenylalanine. The DNA is unrecorded.

The chain is assembled from TRBV7-7 and TRBJ2-2; as DNA is missing, the TRBD1 call by TCRdb cannot be tested. Sequencing was performed on naive CXCR3+ CD8+ T cells from blood. The cell subset or site label on this specimen signifies: CD45RO-CCR7+CD27+CD95- naive CD8+ T cells expressing CXCR3 (TNR3+). This TCR derives from a human donor in good health. Some clones in this sample may be carry-over from other donors' samples. The CDR3 protein is CASSPSGQAETGELFF.